This is a list of T cell receptor beta chains from one sample in a study of STAT5B mutations in CD4+ large granular lymphocyte leukemia. The table came from immunoSEQ multiplex PCR; TCRdb's copy has only in-frame clones and leaves some out. The sample comprises around 30,000 clones, around three quarters of which are singletons, and roughly 2.3% rests with the top ten. The sequenced material came from CD4+ T cells from blood buffy coats. Source of these receptors: a human donor in good health. Both conserved end residues are part of each CDR3. Each record gives: V gene, clone size, CDR3 length, D gene, J gene, CDR3 DNA, CDR3 protein. The D gene is left open where the match is weak. Size is omitted from some rows. Given values are once, few, many or a class for expanded clones.

TRBV6-1	-	14	-	TRBJ2-7	TGTGCCAGCAGTGGGGGGGACCTCTCCTACGAGCAGTACTTC	CASSGGDLSYEQYF
TRBV7-2	once	12	-	TRBJ1-2	TGTGCCAGCAGCCCCAGGACCCGTGGCTACACCTTC	CASSPRTRGYTF
TRBV11-3	-	16	TRBD1	TRBJ2-2	TGTGCCAGCAGCTCCCCCCCAGGGGGGAACACCGGGGAGCTGTTTTTT	CASSSPPGGNTGELFF
TRBV6-5	once	16	-	TRBJ2-6	TGTGCCAGCAGTTACTCTGGAGCGCGGGGGGCCAACGTCCTGACTTTC	CASSYSGARGANVLTF
TRBV18	-	15	-	TRBJ1-1	TGTGCCAGCTCACCAGGACGGGATCTGAACACTGAAGCTTTCTTT	CASSPGRDLNTEAFF
TRBV11-2	few	14	-	TRBJ1-1	TGTGCCAGCAGCTTAGTCGGAGAGAACACTGAAGCTTTCTTT	CASSLVGENTEAFF
TRBV6-1	-	14	-	TRBJ2-7	TGTGCCAGCAGTGAAACGGGACGGACCTACGAGCAGTACTTC	CASSETGRTYEQYF
TRBV5-1	-	16	-	TRBJ2-7	TGCGCCAGCAGCCCCAACGGCGGGACAGCCTCCTACGAGCAGTACTTC	CASSPNGGTASYEQYF
TRBV7-6	-	16	TRBD1	TRBJ2-2	TGTGCCAGCACCATACTCCGGACAGGGGTTACCGGGGAGCTGTTTTTT	CASTILRTGVTGELFF
TRBV19	-	13	-	TRBJ1-2	TGTGCCAGTAGTCTTCAGGCTAACTATGGCTACACCTTC	CASSLQANYGYTF
TRBV6-4	-	16	TRBD1	TRBJ2-2	TGTGCCAGCAGTGACGGGACAGGGGTTAACACCGGGGAGCTGTTTTTT	CASSDGTGVNTGELFF
TRBV11-2	-	12	-	TRBJ2-1	TGTGCCAGCAGCTCAGAAAACAGGGTACAGTTCTTC	CASSSENRVQFF
TRBV19	-	15	-	TRBJ1-1	TGTGCCAGTAGTATCGGGCAGGGAAGGAACACTGAAGCTTTCTTT	CASSIGQGRNTEAFF
TRBV2	-	14	TRBD1	TRBJ2-3	TGTGCCAGCGGAGGGACAGGGGAAGCAGATACGCAGTATTTT	CASGGTGEADTQYF
TRBV6-1	-	13	-	TRBJ1-2	TGTGCCAGCCGAACAGTTCTCTATTATGGCTACACCTTC	CASRTVLYYGYTF
TRBV9	-	14	TRBD1	TRBJ2-7	TGTGCCAGCAGCGCGGGACAGCGGAGCTACGAGCAGTACTTC	CASSAGQRSYEQYF
TRBV29-1	-	12	-	TRBJ2-3	TGCAGCGTCTTAGTCGTCACAGATACGCAGTATTTT	CSVLVVTDTQYF
TRBV4-2	few	12	-	TRBJ2-7	TGTGCCAGCAGCCATGACAGTTACGAGCAGTACTTC	CASSHDSYEQYF
TRBV5-6	-	16	TRBD1	TRBJ1-1	TGTGCCAGCAGCTTGGAAGGGACAGGTCCGAACACTGAAGCTTTCTTT	CASSLEGTGPNTEAFF
TRBV7-9	-	13	-	TRBJ1-1	TGTGCCAGCCGTGGAGGGGGTTACACTGAAGCTTTCTTT	CASRGGGYTEAFF
TRBV6-1	-	13	-	TRBJ1-1	TGTGCCAGCAGAAGAGGGCTTGACACTGAAGCTTTCTTT	CASRRGLDTEAFF
TRBV19	-	14	-	TRBJ2-3	TGTGCCAGTAGTGGTCGGGGCTCCACAGATACGCAGTATTTT	CASSGRGSTDTQYF
TRBV7-9	-	14	-	TRBJ1-1	TGTGCCAGCAGCCCCACCGCGGGGTCTACTGAAGCTTTCTTT	CASSPTAGSTEAFF